The text below deals with one TCR beta chain. The data were taken from a study of control samples from healthy donors and cancer patients. V was cut by 2 bases and J by 0 bases, with 19 bases left in between. The germline gives CDR1 SEHNR, CDR2 FQNEAQ (reference sequence). The CDR3 extends over 18 amino acids. Sequencing used immunoSEQ multiplex PCR; TCRdb keeps in-frame clones, though not all of them. The profile covers 70,000 to 75,000 clones, with more than 85% appearing a single time and 3% to 4.5% taken by the ten largest. Sequencing input: blood. This chain links TRBV7-9 with TRBJ1-1, with a possible D match to TRBD1 (6 bases). The sequence derives from a woman between 45 and 65 years old in good health. Here the CDR3 reads CASSLLSKGGLLNTEAFF. For the CDR3, the DNA is TGTGCCAGCAGCTTACTTTCCAAGGGGGGCCTCCTGAACACTGAAGCTTTCTTT.